These 18 T cell receptor beta chains came from one sample sequenced in a study of tumor-infiltrating lymphocytes in primary liver carcinoma. With a constant-region primer, TCR beta cDNA was made from 450 to 550 ng of total RNA. Amplification in three nested multiplex PCR rounds with slightly modified ARM-PCR gave rise to TCR beta libraries. TRBV1-TRBV30 forward and Cbeta reverse primers drove the first two roughly 10-cycle rounds. One entry per CDR3 protein results from TCRdb running MiXCR on the multiplex PCR reads. The data contain some 320,000 distinct CDR3 sequences, 65% of them singletons. Germline DNA was also extracted, with blood RNA taken from unsorted whole blood. Sequences were obtained from peripheral blood. These receptors all stem from a man aged 40-49 years with primary liver carcinoma and hepatitis B virus infection.

Details on this clonotype: The germline gene is not matched at one end of the junction; a read error may be the cause. The chain is built from TRBV11-2 and TRBJ2-3; 8 bases agree with TRBD2. Germline loops: CDR1 SGHAT, CDR2 FQNNGV. The CDR3 is 15 residues long. Here the CDR3 reads CASNLGSGGRDMQYF. The CDR3 DNA follows: TGTGCCAGCAACTTAGGATCGGGAGGGCGGGATATGCAGTATTTT.

Regarding this clonotype: This could be a read error, since a much larger clone is one nucleotide away. The CDR3 DNA reads as TGTGCCAGCAGCCGTTGGACAGAAGGAGAGACCCAGTACTTC. It codes for CASSRWTEGETQYF. The chain joins TRBV5-4 to TRBJ2-5, with a tentative D call TRBD1 (6 bases). The germline CDR1 and CDR2 sequences are SGHNT and YYREEE (reference sequence). Trimming took 4 bases from V and 4 from J, leaving 14 bases between them. The CDR3 length is 14 residues.

This clonotype is a singleton in its sample. The chain uses TRBV5-4 and TRBJ1-6; TRBD1 might be the D (5 bases). V lost 7 bases and J lost 5, with 10 bases in between. The V gene's germline CDR1 is SGHNT and CDR2 YYREEE (reference sequence). This CDR3 comprises 13 residues. CDR3 sequence (DNA): TGTGCCAGCCACCGGGGCAATAATTCACCCCTCCACTTT. Protein: CASHRGNNSPLHF. Drawing the rest from reference TRBV5-4 and TRBJ1-6, the complete variable domain is ETGVTQSPTHLIKTRGQQVTLRCSSQSGHNTVSWYQQALGQGPQFIFQYYREEENGRGNFPPRFSGLQFPNYSSELNVNALELDDSALYLCASHRGNNSPLHFGNGTRLTVT.

Concerning this clonotype itself: At one end, the junction sequence differs from germline, possibly due to a read error. The chain has TRBV11-1 and TRBJ2-1; D is ambiguous. CDR1 is SGHAT, CDR2 FQDESV, per germline (reference sequence). The CDR3 is 15 residues long. The CDR3 sequence: CVSSDSNSSYIEQFF. The CDR3 DNA reads TGTGTCAGCAGCGACTCTAACTCATCCTACATTGAGCAGTTCTTC. The whole variable domain, filled in from reference TRBV11-1 and TRBJ2-1, reads EAEVAQSPRYKITEKSQAVAFWCDPISGHATLYWYRQILGQGPELLVQFQDESVVDDSQLPKDRFSAERLKGVDSTLKIQPAELGDSAMYLCVSSDSNSSYIEQFFGPGTRLTVL.

In the case of this clonotype: At one end the junction does not follow the germline gene, possibly because of a read error. The V and J genes are TRBV5-5 and TRBJ1-1; 9 bases map to TRBD1. The CDR3 spans 16 residues. CDR1 and CDR2 (germline): SGHKS, YYEKEE (reference sequence). CDR3 in DNA: TGTGCCAGCAGCTTGGGACAGGGGGAGCGGTACGCTGATGCTTTCTTT. Amino acids: CASSLGQGERYADAFF.

The chain employs TRBV5-1 and TRBJ2-7, with a possible D match to TRBD1 (6 bases). V shed 0 bases and J shed 3 bases, with 13 bases lying between them. The germline V gene encodes CDR1 SGHRS and CDR2 YFSETQ. This CDR3 region has 15 residues. In nucleotides, the CDR3 is TGCGCCAGCAGCTTGGAACAGGGACGACACTACGAGCAGTACTTC. It yields the protein CASSLEQGRHYEQYF.

Concerning this clonotype: A read error is possible here, since a much larger clone lies one base away. The chain has TRBV5-6 and TRBJ2-7, with TRBD2 matching over 8 bases. CDR3 length equals 15 residues. CDR1 and CDR2 from the germline V gene are SGHDT and YYEEEE. The CDR3 sequence is CANSWPGTRDYEQYF. CDR3 DNA: TGTGCCAACAGCTGGCCCGGGACTAGGGACTACGAGCAGTACTTC.

This clonotype was counted many times. V gene TRBV11-2 combines with J gene TRBJ2-5; the match to TRBD1 covers 8 bases. V shed 2 bases and J 1 base; nucleotides not matched to a gene: 3. Germline lookup yields CDR1 SGHAT and CDR2 FQNNGV. The CDR3 runs to 15 residues. CDR3 sequence: CASSLIRGRQETQYF. DNA for the CDR3: TGTGCCAGCAGCTTAATCAGGGGGCGCCAAGAGACCCAGTACTTC.

In regard to this clonotype: The CDR3 does not end in the conserved phenylalanine or tryptophan, so this is likely a read error. CDR3 bases: TGTGCCAGCAGCTTAGAATCCATACAGGCCTTTCCCTGCGAGCAGTACCTC. This codes for CASSLESIQAFPCEQYL. This chain joins TRBV11-2 and TRBJ2-7, with D perhaps TRBD1 (5 bases). Looked up from germline, CDR1 is SGHAT and CDR2 is FQNNGV. The CDR3 has 17 residues. Trimming took 0 bases from V and 6 from J, leaving 21 bases between them.

A note on this clonotype: A read error is possible here, since a much larger clone lies one base away. The V and J genes are TRBV12-3 or TRBV12-4 and TRBJ1-4; D is unclear. This CDR3 comprises 13 residues. CDR3 coding DNA: TGTGTCAGCAGACTCACGGGTAATGAAAAACTGTTTTTT. It translates to CVSRLTGNEKLFF.

This clonotype was found many times. The chain is built from TRBV5-6 and TRBJ2-2, with TRBD2 identical over 14 bases. Germline trimming cut 4 bases from V and 5 bases from J; bases unmatched to any gene: 1. Looked up from germline, CDR1 is SGHDT and CDR2 is YYEEEE. The length of the CDR3 is 15 residues. The CDR3 region has the DNA TGTGCCAGCAGCCGGACTAGCGGGAGGACCGGGGAGCTGTTTTTT. It is translated as CASSRTSGRTGELFF. Based on the CDR3 plus reference TRBV5-6 and TRBJ2-2, the full variable domain is DAGVTQSPTHLIKTRGQQVTLRCSPKSGHDTVSWYQQALGQGPQFIFQYYEEEERQRGNFPDRFSGHQFPNYSSELNVNALLLGDSALYLCASSRTSGRTGELFFGEGSRLTVL.

As for this clonotype: One base away lies a much larger clone, so this may be a sequencing read error. The chain joins TRBV6-5 to TRBJ1-2, with TRBD1 identical over 10 bases. Germline V lookup: CDR1 MNHEY, CDR2 SVGAGI. The CDR3 is 14 residues long. The CDR3 nucleotides read TGTACCAGCAGTTACTCGACAGGGGGCTCTGGCTACACCTTC. Translating it yields CTSSYSTGGSGYTF.

This clonotype has just one count. Just one base apart from a much larger clone, this may be a read error. This chain uses TRBV5-6 with TRBJ1-1, with 7 bases aligning to TRBD1. Looked up from germline, CDR1 is SGHDT and CDR2 is YYEEEE. This CDR3 is built from 15 residues. CDR3 nucleotides: TGTGCCAGCAGCTTGTATCGCAGGGGGTACACTGAAACTTTCTTT. Its protein product is CASSLYRRGYTETFF.

This clonotype occurred many times. CDR3 region: CAIRRESGSVTDTQYF. In DNA, the CDR3 is TGTGCCATTAGGCGCGAGAGCGGGAGCGTCACAGATACGCAGTATTTT. The V and J genes are TRBV10-3 and TRBJ2-3; TRBD2 matches at 8 bases. Germline trimming cut 9 bases from V and 2 bases from J; bases unmatched to any gene: 13. CDR1 ENHRY and CDR2 SYGVKD come from the germline V gene. CDR3 length equals 16 residues.

This clonotype was counted at least ten times. The V call is TRBV11-2, the J call TRBJ2-2, with TRBD1 as a possible D gene (6 bases). Germline loops: CDR1 SGHAT, CDR2 FQNNGV. The ends were cut back, 0 bases at V and 3 bases at J, with 11 bases in the middle. The CDR3 sequence is 16 residues long. The CDR3 here is CASSLERGSDTGELFF. CDR3 in DNA: TGTGCCAGCAGCTTAGAGAGGGGGTCGGACACCGGGGAGCTGTTTTTT. Full variable domain (outside the CDR3, taken from reference TRBV11-2 and TRBJ2-2): EAGVAQSPRYKIIEKRQSVAFWCNPISGHATLYWYQQILGQGPKLLIQFQNNGVVDDSQLPKDRFSAERLKGVDSTLKIQPAKLEDSAVYLCASSLERGSDTGELFFGEGSRLTVL.

As to this clonotype: Possible read error: a much larger clone is one base away. The rearrangement links TRBV6-2 or TRBV6-3 to TRBJ2-7; 7 bases match TRBD2. There are 16 residues in the CDR3. The germline V gene has CDR1 MNHEY and CDR2 SVGEGT. V shed 0 bases and J 7 bases; nucleotides not matched to a gene: 12. The CDR3 spells CASSYSRSAGVWEQYF. CDR3 nucleotide sequence: TGTGCCAGCAGTTACTCCCGATCGGCGGGAGTTTGGGAGCAGTACTTC.

In the case of this clonotype: One end of the junction varies from germline; a read error may be responsible. The rearrangement uses TRBV12-3 or TRBV12-4 and TRBJ2-7; possibly TRBD2 for D (6 bases). This CDR3 has 15 residues. The CDR3 DNA reads as TGTGTCAGCAGTTCGGGACTGGGGTTAAGGGACGAGCAGTACTTC. This codes for CVSSSGLGLRDEQYF.

The V call is TRBV10-3, the J call TRBJ2-3, with a weak D call TRBD2 (6 bases). Germline V gives CDR1 ENHRY, CDR2 SYGVKD. The V gene lost 7 bases and the J gene lost 0 bases, with 17 bases spanning the gap. This CDR3 is built from 16 residues. CDR3 protein: CAINAGNLFSTDTQYF. CDR3 bases: TGTGCCATCAATGCGGGGAACCTATTTAGCACAGATACGCAGTATTTT.